This TCR beta chain was observed in a study of Ad26.COV2.S vaccination and SARS-CoV-2 variants. Study-level points and caveats: Recipients given vaccine exceeded placebo recipients in spike-specific TCR breadth.

Losses at the gene ends were 1 base for V and 1 base for J; bases not matched to a gene: 3. Looked up from germline, CDR1 is SGHVS and CDR2 is FNYEAQ. This CDR3 is 15 amino acids long. As for treatment: roughly 19 received Ad26.COV2.S at low or high dose, single or two shots; about 5 received placebo; per-sample allocation not given. Day 63 after the first vaccine or placebo injection was the time point for sampling. Sequencing was performed with immunoSEQ multiplex PCR; in TCRdb, only in-frame clones are kept and a portion is missing. The sample records around 450,000 clones, 80% to 95% being singletons. Notes on this clone: Its specificity is not known.

This chain uses TRBV7-6 with TRBJ1-1; 7 nucleotides match TRBD1. The sample consisted of peripheral blood, taken in a trial of Ad26.COV2.S vaccine versus placebo. This sequence originates from a person aged 18-60 years who received the Ad26.COV2.S COVID-19 vaccine or a placebo. CDR3 residues: CASSLVQGRNTEAFF. DNA for the CDR3: TGTGCCAGCAGCTTAGTACAGGGGCGGAACACTGAAGCTTTCTTT.